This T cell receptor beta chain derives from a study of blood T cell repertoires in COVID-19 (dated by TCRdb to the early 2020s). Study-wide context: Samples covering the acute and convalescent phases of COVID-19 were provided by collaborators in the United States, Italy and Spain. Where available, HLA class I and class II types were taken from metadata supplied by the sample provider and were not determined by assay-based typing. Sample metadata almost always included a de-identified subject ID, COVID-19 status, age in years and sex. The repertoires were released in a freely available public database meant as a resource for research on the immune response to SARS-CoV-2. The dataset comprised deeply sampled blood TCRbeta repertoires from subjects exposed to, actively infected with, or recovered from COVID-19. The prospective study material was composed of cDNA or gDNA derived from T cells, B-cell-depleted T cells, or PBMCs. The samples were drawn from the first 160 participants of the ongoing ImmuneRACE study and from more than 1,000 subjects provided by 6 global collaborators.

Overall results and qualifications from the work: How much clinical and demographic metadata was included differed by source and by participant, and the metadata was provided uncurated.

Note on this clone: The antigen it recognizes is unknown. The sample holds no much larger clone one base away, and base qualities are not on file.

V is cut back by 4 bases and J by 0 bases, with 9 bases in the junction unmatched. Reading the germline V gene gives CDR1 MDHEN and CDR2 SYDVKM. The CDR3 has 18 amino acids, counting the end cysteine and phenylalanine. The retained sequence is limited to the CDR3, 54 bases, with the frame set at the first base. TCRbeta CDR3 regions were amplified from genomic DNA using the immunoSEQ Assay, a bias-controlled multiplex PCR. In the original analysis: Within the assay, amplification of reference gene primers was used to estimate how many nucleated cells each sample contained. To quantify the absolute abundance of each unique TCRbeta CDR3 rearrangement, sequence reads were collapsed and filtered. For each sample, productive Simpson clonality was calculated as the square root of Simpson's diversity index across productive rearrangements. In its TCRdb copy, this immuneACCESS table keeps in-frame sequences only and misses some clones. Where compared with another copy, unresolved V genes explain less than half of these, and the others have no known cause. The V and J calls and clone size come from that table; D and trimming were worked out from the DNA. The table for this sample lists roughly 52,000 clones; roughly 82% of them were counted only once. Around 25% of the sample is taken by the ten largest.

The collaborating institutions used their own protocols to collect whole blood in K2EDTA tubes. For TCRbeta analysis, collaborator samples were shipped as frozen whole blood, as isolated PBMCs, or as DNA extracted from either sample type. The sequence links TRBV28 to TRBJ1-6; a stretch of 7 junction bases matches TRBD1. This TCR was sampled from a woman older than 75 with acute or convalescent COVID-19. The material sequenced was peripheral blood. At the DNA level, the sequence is TGTGCCAGCAGTTCCGGACAGGCTGATAGCTCCTATAATTCACCCCTCCACTTT. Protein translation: CASSSGQADSSYNSPLHF.